This T cell receptor (beta chain) was captured in a study of regulatory T cells in long-lasting Graves disease. At the level of the study: Patients with persistent Graves' disease had over 5 years of antithyroid drugs and persistent TSH receptor antibodies. Broader study findings: No thyroid tissue was studied; the work used peripheral blood only. Segments TRBV28, TRBJ1-2 and TRBJ2-5 showed preferential usage in persistent disease.

This clonotype turned up a few times. The antigen is not known. Time point here: persistent/refractory GD, antithyroid drugs over 5 years with positive TRAb. Making the TCR library involved RNA that had been extracted from PBMCs. Germline V gene lookup returns CDR1 MDHEN and CDR2 SYDVKM. The V end was cut by 6 bases, the J end by 7 bases, with 16 bases between. The CDR3 has 14 residues. The authors built TCR beta libraries using iRepertoire HTBI primers and Arm-PCR of CDR3 regions. Original processing notes: Samples jointly harbored roughly 60 TRBV and approximately 15 TRBJ segments. One entry per CDR3 protein results from TCRdb running MiXCR on the multiplex PCR reads. The V and J calls here are based on TCRdb, not the publication. This sample carries fewer than 400,000 distinct CDR3 sequences, about 20% of them seen once, and the ten largest clones take about 20%.

The TCR comes from a female donor with Graves disease. The sample in question was peripheral blood mononuclear cells (PBMCs), obtained when the disease was refractory, from a patient treated with antithyroid drugs. V usage is TRBV28 and J usage is TRBJ1-5, with D possibly TRBD1 on 6 matching bases. CDR3 sequence reads: CASRGLGGPQPQHF. The CDR3 DNA reads TGTGCCAGCAGGGGTTTGGGGGGGCCGCAGCCCCAGCATTTT.